This T cell receptor beta chain was captured by sequencing in a study of CD8 T cells in ankylosing spondylitis. From the 5' RACE reads, TCRdb called clonotypes with MiXCR, one entry per CDR3 protein. The sample lists around 120,000 distinct CDR3 sequences, roughly an eighth seen once, with 2.5% to 3% in the top ten. This clonotype was seen only a few times. Trimming cost V 4 bases and J 2 bases, with 6 bases left between them. CDR3 length: 12 residues. Germline loops: CDR1 SNHLY, CDR2 FYNNEI. The chain is built from TRBV2 and TRBJ2-7; D is undetermined. Sequencing was done on a sample of blood, either unsorted or a sorted T cell fraction (not recorded which). The source is a female donor with ankylosing spondylitis or in good health (not recorded which). CDR3 loop: CASSVSAYEQYF. In DNA form, the CDR3 reads TGTGCCAGCAGTGTGTCGGCCTACGAGCAGTACTTC.